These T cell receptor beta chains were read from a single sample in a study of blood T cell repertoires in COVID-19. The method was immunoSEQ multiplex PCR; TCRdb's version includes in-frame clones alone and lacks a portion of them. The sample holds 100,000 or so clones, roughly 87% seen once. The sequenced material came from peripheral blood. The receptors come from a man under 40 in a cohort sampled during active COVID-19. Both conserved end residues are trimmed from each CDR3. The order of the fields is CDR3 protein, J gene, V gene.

CDR3aa: ASSLLSGGSYNEQF; j_gene: TRBJ2-1; v_gene: TRBV7-2
CDR3aa: ASSPTTGANTEAF; j_gene: TRBJ1-1; v_gene: TRBV5-1
CDR3aa: ASSFESVVETQY; j_gene: TRBJ2-5; v_gene: TRBV5-6
CDR3aa: ASSQNPGTGDTEAF; j_gene: TRBJ1-1; v_gene: TRBV3-1/TRBV3-2
CDR3aa: ASKTANTEAF; j_gene: TRBJ1-1; v_gene: TRBV6-5
CDR3aa: ASRIQGAGTEAF; j_gene: TRBJ1-1; v_gene: TRBV27
CDR3aa: ASSKDRGYGYT; j_gene: TRBJ1-2; v_gene: TRBV5-4
CDR3aa: ASLTMEGGTEAF; j_gene: TRBJ1-1; v_gene: TRBV6-6
CDR3aa: ASSLAGASGNTIY; j_gene: TRBJ1-3; v_gene: TRBV7-9
CDR3aa: ASSFDYQETQY; j_gene: TRBJ2-5; v_gene: TRBV7-2
CDR3aa: ASSLARQAHYGYT; j_gene: TRBJ1-2; v_gene: TRBV28
CDR3aa: AIRPTGGTEAF; j_gene: TRBJ1-1; v_gene: TRBV10-3
CDR3aa: ASSPPGGGQY; j_gene: TRBJ2-3; v_gene: TRBV18
CDR3aa: ASSEVDTDTQY; j_gene: TRBJ2-3; v_gene: TRBV6-1
CDR3aa: ASSYGQNYGYT; j_gene: TRBJ1-2; v_gene: TRBV6-6
CDR3aa: ASSPETGEEAF; j_gene: TRBJ1-1; v_gene: TRBV18
CDR3aa: ASTRGGQGDYGYT; j_gene: TRBJ1-2; v_gene: TRBV28
CDR3aa: ASSYGGLTYEQY; j_gene: TRBJ2-7; v_gene: TRBV6-5
CDR3aa: ASEGPGGNEQF; j_gene: TRBJ2-1; v_gene: TRBV10-2
CDR3aa: ASSQLDGGSGYT; j_gene: TRBJ1-2; v_gene: TRBV3-1/TRBV3-2
CDR3aa: ASRRGGGGNQPQH; j_gene: TRBJ1-5; v_gene: TRBV6-5
CDR3aa: ASIPDSLYGYT; j_gene: TRBJ1-2; v_gene: TRBV5-8
CDR3aa: ASSPGTLYQETQY; j_gene: TRBJ2-5; v_gene: TRBV5-6
CDR3aa: SVEEADYGYT; j_gene: TRBJ1-2; v_gene: TRBV29-1
CDR3aa: SVEDRRTGHQETQY; j_gene: TRBJ2-5; v_gene: TRBV29-1
CDR3aa: ASSDGGARETQY; j_gene: TRBJ2-5; v_gene: TRBV2
CDR3aa: ASSFQVNTEAF; j_gene: TRBJ1-1; v_gene: TRBV11-1
CDR3aa: ASSEGVTGELF; j_gene: TRBJ2-2; v_gene: TRBV2
CDR3aa: ASSQAGDRGREGYT; j_gene: TRBJ1-2; v_gene: TRBV4-3
CDR3aa: ASSPQGKETQY; j_gene: TRBJ2-5; v_gene: TRBV7-2
CDR3aa: ASSSPRAGGPRLTQY; j_gene: TRBJ2-5; v_gene: TRBV6-2/TRBV6-3
CDR3aa: ASSFQGQGGEEPQH; j_gene: TRBJ1-5; v_gene: TRBV5-1
CDR3aa: ASSYGTEYGYT; j_gene: TRBJ1-2; v_gene: TRBV6-5
CDR3aa: SVAESDRSLRGYT; j_gene: TRBJ1-2; v_gene: TRBV29-1
CDR3aa: ARSRQASGGANEQF; j_gene: TRBJ2-1; v_gene: TRBV5-3
CDR3aa: ASSRTSGFTDTQY; j_gene: TRBJ2-3; v_gene: TRBV3-1/TRBV3-2
CDR3aa: ASSLLAPYQETQY; j_gene: TRBJ2-5; v_gene: TRBV5-1
CDR3aa: ASSYRDSYGYT; j_gene: TRBJ1-2; v_gene: TRBV7-2
CDR3aa: ASTVRTSGYEQY; j_gene: TRBJ2-7; v_gene: TRBV28
CDR3aa: ASRRDRGRNSPLH; j_gene: TRBJ1-6; v_gene: TRBV7-8
CDR3aa: ASSSRFRTGEETQY; j_gene: TRBJ2-5; v_gene: TRBV13
CDR3aa: AWSVDTNSGNTIY; j_gene: TRBJ1-3; v_gene: TRBV30
CDR3aa: ASSFGLVSNEQF; j_gene: TRBJ2-1; v_gene: TRBV19
CDR3aa: ASSPSSYEQY; j_gene: TRBJ2-7; v_gene: TRBV12-3/TRBV12-4
CDR3aa: SASPGGAHEQY; j_gene: TRBJ2-7; v_gene: TRBV20-1
CDR3aa: ASSLVPGEAYEQY; j_gene: TRBJ2-7; v_gene: TRBV5-4
CDR3aa: ASSFTQGAN; j_gene: TRBJ2-7; v_gene: TRBV5-1
CDR3aa: ASRMGERGGRRTQY; j_gene: TRBJ2-5; v_gene: TRBV7-2
CDR3aa: SASLAYNEQF; j_gene: TRBJ2-1; v_gene: TRBV29-1
CDR3aa: ASSLRLNDEQF; j_gene: TRBJ2-1; v_gene: TRBV11-2
CDR3aa: ASSYTERGNTGELF; j_gene: TRBJ2-2; v_gene: TRBV6-2/TRBV6-3
CDR3aa: ATSRHVGQGTLVGGYT; j_gene: TRBJ1-2; v_gene: TRBV15
CDR3aa: ASSYSGLAVGELF; j_gene: TRBJ2-2; v_gene: TRBV6-5
CDR3aa: ASSPFEGGTYNEQF; j_gene: TRBJ2-1; v_gene: TRBV7-6
CDR3aa: ATSRGQGSSGYT; j_gene: TRBJ1-2; v_gene: TRBV15
CDR3aa: ASRPQGAGGEEQY; j_gene: TRBJ2-7; v_gene: TRBV6-6
CDR3aa: ASSLDRGGYT; j_gene: TRBJ1-2; v_gene: TRBV3-1/TRBV3-2